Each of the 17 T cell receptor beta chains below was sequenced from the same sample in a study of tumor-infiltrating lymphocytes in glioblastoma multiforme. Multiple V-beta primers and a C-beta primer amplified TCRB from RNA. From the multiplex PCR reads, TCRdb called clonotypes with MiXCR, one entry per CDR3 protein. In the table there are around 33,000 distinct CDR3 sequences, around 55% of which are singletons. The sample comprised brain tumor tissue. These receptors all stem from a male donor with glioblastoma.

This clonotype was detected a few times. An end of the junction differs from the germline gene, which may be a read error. The chain's CDR3 is CSDRISRGEGTQYF. The CDR3 DNA follows: TGCAGTGATAGAATATCGAGGGGAGAGGGTACGCAGTATTTT. The chain carries TRBV20-1 and TRBJ2-3; D may match TRBD1 or TRBD2 (5 bases each). Germline V CDR1 and CDR2: DFQATT, SNEGSKA (reference sequence). This CDR3 is built from 14 residues.

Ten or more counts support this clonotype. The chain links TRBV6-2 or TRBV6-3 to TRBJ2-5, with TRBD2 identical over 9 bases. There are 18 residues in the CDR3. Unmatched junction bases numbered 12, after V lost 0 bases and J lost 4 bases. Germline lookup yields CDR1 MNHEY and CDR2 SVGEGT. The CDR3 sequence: CASSYSTPRAGGPETQYF. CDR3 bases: TGTGCCAGCAGTTACTCGACTCCCAGGGCGGGAGGGCCAGAGACCCAGTACTTC.

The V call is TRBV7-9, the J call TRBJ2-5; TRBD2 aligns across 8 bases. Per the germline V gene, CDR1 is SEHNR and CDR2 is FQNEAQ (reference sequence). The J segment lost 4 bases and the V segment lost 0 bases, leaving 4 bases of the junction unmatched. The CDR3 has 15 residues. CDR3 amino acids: CASSLAAGGSETQYF. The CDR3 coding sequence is TGTGCCAGCAGCTTAGCGGCGGGGGGCTCAGAGACCCAGTACTTC. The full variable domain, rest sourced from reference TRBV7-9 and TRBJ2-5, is DTGVSQNPRHKITKRGQNVTFRCDPISEHNRLYWYRQTLGQGPEFLTYFQNEAQLEKSRLLSDRFSAERPKGSFSTLEIQRTEQGDSAMYLCASSLAAGGSETQYFGPGTRLLVL.

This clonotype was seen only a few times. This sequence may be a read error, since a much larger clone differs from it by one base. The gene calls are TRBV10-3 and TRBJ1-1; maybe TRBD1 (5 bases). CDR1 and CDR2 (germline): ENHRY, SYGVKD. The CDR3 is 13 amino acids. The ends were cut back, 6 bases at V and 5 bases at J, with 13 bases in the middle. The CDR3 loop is CAIRGDGVTEAFF. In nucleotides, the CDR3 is TGTGCCATCAGAGGGGACGGGGTTACTGAAGCTTTCTTT.

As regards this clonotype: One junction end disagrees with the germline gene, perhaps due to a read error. The CDR3 nucleotides are TGTGCCAGCAGCCTTGACGGGCTAAGCTCCTACAAGCAGTACTTC. It is translated as CASSLDGLSSYKQYF. J is TRBJ2-7 and V is TRBV6-6; D is undetermined. Germline V lookup: CDR1 MNHNY, CDR2 SVGAGI (reference sequence). The CDR3 contains 15 residues.

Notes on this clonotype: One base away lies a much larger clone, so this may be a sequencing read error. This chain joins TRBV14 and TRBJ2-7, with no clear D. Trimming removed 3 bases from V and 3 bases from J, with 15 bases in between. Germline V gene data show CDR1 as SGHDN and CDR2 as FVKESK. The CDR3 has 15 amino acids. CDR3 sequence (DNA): TGTGCCAGCAGCCAGATGGGGTCTAAGTACTACGAGCAGTACTTC. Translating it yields CASSQMGSKYYEQYF.

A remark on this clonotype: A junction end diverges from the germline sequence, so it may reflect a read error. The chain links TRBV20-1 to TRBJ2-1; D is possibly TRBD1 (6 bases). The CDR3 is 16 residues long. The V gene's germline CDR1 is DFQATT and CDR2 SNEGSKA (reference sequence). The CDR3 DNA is TGCAGTGCTAGAGACCCCCGGACAGCCATTCAGAATGAGCATTTCTTC. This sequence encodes CSARDPRTAIQNEHFF.

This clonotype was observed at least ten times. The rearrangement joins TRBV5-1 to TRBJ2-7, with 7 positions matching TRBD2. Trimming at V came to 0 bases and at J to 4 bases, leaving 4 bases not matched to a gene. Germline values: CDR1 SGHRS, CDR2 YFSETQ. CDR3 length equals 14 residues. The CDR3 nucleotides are TGCGCCAGCAGCTTGGACCGGGAGGTATACGAGCAGTACTTC. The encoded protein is CASSLDREVYEQYF.

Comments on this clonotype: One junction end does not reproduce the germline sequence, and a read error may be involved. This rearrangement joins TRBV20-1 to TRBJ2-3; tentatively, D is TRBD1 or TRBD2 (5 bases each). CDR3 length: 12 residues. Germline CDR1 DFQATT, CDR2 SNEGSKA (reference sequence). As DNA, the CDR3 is TGCAGTACTAGAGACCTAGGGGATACGAAGTATTTT. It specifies CSTRDLGDTKYF.

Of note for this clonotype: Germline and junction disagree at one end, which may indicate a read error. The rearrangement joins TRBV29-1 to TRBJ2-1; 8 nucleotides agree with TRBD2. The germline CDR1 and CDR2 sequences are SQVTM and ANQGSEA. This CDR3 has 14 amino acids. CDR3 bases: TGCAGCGTTTCTTTCGGGAGGGCCAGGAATGAGAAGTTCTTC. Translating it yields CSVSFGRARNEKFF.

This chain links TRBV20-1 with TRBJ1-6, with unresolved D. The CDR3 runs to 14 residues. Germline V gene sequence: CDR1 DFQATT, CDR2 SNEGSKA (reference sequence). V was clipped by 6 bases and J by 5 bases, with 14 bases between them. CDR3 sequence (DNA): TGCAGTGCAAGTCGACCCCCTGATAATTCACCCCTCCACTTT. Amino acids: CSASRPPDNSPLHF.

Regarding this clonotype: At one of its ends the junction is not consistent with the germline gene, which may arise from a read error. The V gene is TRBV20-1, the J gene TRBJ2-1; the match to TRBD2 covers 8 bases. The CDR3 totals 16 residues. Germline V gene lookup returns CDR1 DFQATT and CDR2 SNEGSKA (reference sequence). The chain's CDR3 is CSARIPSGRGYNEQFF. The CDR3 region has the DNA TGCAGCGCTAGAATCCCGAGCGGGAGAGGCTACAATGAGCAGTTCTTC.

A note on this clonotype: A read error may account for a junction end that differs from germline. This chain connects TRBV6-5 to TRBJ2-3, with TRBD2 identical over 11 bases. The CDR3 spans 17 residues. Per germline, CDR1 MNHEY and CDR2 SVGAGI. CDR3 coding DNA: TGTGCCAGCAGCCCCGGGACTAGCGGATATAGCATAGATACGCGGTATTTT. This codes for CASSPGTSGYSIDTRYF.

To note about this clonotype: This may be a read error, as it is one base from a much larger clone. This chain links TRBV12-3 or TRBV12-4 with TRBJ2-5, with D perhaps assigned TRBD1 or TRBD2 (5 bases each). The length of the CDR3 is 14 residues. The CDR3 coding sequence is TGTGTCAGCACCCTAGACGGGACCGTGGGTACCCAGTACTTC. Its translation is CVSTLDGTVGTQYF.

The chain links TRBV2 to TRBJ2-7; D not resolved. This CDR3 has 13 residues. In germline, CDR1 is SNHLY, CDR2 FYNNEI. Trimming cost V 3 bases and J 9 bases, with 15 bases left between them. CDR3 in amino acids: CASSESLTPWQYF. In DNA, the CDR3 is TGTGCCAGCAGTGAGTCCCTAACGCCATGGCAGTACTTC.

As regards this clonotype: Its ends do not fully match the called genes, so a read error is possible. CDR3 sequence (DNA): TGCAATGCTAGAGGGCGGGGTTTCGTGGATTCACCCCTCCACTTT. Translating it yields CNARGRGFVDSPLHF. The chain uses TRBV20-1 and TRBJ1-6, with D unclear. The CDR3 spans 15 residues. Germline V gene lookup returns CDR1 DFQATT and CDR2 SNEGSKA (reference sequence).

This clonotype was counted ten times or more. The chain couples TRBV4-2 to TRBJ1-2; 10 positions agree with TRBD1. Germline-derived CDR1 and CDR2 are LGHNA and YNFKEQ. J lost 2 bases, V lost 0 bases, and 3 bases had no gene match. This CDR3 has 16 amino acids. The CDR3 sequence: CASSQDDRGQNYGYTF. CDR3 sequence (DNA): TGTGCCAGCAGCCAAGACGACAGGGGGCAAAACTATGGCTACACCTTC.